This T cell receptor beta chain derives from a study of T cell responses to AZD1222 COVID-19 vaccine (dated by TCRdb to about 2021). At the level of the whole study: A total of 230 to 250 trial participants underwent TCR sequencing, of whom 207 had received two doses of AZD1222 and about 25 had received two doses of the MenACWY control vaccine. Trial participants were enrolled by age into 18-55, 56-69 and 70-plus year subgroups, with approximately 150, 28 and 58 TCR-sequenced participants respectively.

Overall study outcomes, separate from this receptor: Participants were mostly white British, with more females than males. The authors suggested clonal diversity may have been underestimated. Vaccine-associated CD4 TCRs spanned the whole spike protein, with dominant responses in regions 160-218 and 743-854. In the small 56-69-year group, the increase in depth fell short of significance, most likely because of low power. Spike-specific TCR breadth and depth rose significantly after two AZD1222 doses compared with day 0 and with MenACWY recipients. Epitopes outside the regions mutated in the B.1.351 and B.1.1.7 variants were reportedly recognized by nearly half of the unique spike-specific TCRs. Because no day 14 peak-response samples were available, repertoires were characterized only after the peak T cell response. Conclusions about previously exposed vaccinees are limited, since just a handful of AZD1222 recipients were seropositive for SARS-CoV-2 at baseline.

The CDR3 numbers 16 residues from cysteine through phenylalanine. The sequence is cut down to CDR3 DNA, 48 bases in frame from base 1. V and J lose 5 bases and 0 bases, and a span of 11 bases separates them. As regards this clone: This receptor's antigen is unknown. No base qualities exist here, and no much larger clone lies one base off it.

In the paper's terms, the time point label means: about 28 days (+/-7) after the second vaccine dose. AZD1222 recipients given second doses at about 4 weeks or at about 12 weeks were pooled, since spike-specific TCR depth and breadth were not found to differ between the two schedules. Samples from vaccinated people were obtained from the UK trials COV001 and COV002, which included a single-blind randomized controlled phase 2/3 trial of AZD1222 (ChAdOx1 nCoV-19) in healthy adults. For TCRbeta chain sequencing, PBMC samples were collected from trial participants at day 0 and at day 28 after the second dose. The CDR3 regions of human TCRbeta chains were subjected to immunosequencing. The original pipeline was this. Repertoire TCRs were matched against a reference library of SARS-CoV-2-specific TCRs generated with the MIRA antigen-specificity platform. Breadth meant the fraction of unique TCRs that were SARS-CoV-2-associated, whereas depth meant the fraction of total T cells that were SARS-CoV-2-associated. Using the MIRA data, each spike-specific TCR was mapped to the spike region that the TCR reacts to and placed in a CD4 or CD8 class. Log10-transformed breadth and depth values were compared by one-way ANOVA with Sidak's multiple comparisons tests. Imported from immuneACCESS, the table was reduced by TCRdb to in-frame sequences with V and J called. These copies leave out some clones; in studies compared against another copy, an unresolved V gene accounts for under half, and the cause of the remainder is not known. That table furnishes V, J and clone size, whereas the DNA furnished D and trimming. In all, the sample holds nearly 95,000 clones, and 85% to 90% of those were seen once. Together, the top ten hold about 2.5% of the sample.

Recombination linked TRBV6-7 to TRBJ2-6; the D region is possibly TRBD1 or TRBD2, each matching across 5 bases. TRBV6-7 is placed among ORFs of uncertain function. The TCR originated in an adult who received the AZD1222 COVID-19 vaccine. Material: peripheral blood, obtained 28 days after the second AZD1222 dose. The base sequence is TGTGCCAGCAGTAGGGACGCCAGCTCTGGGGCCAACGTCCTGACTTTC. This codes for CASSRDASSGANVLTF.